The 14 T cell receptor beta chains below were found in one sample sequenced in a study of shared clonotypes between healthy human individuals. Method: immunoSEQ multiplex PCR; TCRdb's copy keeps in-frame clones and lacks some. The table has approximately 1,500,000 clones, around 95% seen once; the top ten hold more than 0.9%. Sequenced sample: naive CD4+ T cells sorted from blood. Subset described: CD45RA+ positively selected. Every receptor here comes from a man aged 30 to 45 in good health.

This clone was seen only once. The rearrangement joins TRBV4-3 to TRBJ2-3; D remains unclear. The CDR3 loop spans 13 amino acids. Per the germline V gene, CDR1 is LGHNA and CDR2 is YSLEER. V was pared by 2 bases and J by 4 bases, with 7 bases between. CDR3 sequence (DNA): TGCGCCAGCAGCCAATCCGAATCAGATACGCAGTATTTT. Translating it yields CASSQSESDTQYF.

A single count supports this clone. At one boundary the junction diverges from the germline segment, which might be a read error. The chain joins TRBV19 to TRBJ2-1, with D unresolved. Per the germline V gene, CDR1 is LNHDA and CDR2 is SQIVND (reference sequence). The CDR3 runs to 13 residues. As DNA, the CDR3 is TGTGCCAGTAGTCCCCATCGCTACAGTGAGCAGTTCTTC. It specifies CASSPHRYSEQFF.

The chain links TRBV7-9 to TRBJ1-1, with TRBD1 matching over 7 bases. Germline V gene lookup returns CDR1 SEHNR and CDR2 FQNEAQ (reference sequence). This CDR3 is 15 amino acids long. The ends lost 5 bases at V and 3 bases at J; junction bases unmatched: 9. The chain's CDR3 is CASSIDRARDTEAFF. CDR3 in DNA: TGTGCCAGCAGCATAGACAGGGCTCGGGACACTGAAGCTTTCTTT.

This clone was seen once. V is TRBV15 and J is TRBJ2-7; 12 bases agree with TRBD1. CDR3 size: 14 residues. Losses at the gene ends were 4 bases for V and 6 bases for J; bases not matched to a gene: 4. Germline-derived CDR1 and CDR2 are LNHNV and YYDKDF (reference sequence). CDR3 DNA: TGTGCCACCAGCACCGGGACAGGGGGCGCCGAGCAGTACTTC. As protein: CATSTGTGGAEQYF.

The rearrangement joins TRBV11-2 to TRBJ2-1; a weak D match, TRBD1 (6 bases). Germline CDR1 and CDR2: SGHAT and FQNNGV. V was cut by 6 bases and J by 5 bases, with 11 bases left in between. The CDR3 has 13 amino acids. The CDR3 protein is CASRTTGDNEQFF. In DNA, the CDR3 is TGTGCCAGCAGGACGACAGGAGACAATGAGCAGTTCTTC.

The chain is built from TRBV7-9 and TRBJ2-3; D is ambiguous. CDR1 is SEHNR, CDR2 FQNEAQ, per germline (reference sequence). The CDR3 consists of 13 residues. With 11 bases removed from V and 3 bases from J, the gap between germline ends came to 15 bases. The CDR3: CAARVRQTDTQYF. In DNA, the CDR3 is TGTGCCGCCCGGGTGAGGCAGACAGATACGCAGTATTTT.

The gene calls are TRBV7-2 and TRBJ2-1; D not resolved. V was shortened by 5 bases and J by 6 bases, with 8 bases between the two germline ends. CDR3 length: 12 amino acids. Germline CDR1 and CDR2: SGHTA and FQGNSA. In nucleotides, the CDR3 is TGTGCCAGCAGCCCCCGGGTCAATGAGCAGTTCTTC. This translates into CASSPRVNEQFF.

The CDR3 is CASSVQGAGGYTF. CDR3 nucleotides: TGTGCCAGCAGCGTGCAGGGGGCGGGAGGCTACACCTTC. The J gene is TRBJ1-2, the V gene TRBV5-4, with 8 bases identical to TRBD1. Germline lookup yields CDR1 SGHNT and CDR2 YYREEE (reference sequence). The CDR3 spans 13 residues. J was trimmed by 8 bases and V by 4 bases; bases with no gene match: 7.

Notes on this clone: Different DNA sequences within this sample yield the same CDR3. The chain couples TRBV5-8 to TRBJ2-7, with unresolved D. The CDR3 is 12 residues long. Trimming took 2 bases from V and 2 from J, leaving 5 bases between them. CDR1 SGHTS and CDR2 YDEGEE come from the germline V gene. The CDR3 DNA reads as TGTGCCAGCAGCTTTCGGGCCTACGAGCAGTACTTC. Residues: CASSFRAYEQYF.

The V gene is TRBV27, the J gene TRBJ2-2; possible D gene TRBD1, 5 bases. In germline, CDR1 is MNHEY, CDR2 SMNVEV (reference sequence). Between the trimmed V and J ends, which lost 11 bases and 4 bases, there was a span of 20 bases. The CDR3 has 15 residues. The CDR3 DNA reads TGTGCCTCCAGAGGCCTAGGGGTTACCACCGGGGAGCTGTTTTTT. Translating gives CASRGLGVTTGELFF.

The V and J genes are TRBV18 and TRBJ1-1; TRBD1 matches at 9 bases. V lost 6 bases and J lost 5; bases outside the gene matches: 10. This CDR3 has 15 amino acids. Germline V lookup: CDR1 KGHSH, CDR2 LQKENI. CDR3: CASSPADRGGTEAFF. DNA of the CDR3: TGTGCCAGCTCCCCCGCGGACAGGGGAGGGACTGAAGCTTTCTTT.

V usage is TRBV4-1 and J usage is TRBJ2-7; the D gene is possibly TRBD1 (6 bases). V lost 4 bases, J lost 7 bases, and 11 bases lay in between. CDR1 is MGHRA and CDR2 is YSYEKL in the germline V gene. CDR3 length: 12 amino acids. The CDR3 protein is CASSRGGWEQYF. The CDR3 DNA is TGCGCCAGCAGCCGAGGGGGATGGGAGCAGTACTTC.

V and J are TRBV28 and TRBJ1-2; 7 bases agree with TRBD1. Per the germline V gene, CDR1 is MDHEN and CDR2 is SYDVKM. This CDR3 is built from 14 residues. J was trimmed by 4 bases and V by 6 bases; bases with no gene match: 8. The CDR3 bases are TGTGCCAGCAGACTCAGTGACAGGGCCTATGGCTACACCTTC. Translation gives CASRLSDRAYGYTF.

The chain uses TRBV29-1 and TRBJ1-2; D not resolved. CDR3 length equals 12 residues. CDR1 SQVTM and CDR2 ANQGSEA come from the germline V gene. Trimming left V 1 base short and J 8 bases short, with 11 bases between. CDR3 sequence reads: CSVEGTSVGYTF. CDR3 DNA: TGCAGCGTTGAAGGGACGTCGGTCGGCTACACCTTC.